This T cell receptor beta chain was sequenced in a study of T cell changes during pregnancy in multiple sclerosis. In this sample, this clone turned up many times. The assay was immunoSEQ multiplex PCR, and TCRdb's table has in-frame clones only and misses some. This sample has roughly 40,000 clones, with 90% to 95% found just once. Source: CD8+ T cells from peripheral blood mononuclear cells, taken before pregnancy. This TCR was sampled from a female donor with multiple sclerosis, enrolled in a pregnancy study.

The CDR3 coding sequence is TGTGCCAGCAGCTCTGAACAGGCCTCGAACACTGAAGCTTTCTTT. This sequence encodes CASSSEQASNTEAFF. The J gene is TRBJ1-1, the V gene TRBV4-2; the D gene is possibly TRBD1 (5 bases). The CDR3 runs 15 residues. CDR1 and CDR2 from the germline V gene are LGHNA and YNFKEQ. Trimming pared 5 bases from V and 1 base from J, leaving 14 bases between.